The 15 T cell receptor beta chains below come from one sample, sequenced in a study of T cells in Graves' hyperthyroidism and ophthalmopathy. The TCR beta CDR3 regions underwent amplification using RNA transcripts as the source. The HTBI primer set was used in a first-round RT-PCR of the TCR CDR3. In TCRdb, the multiplex PCR reads were re-called with MiXCR into one record per CDR3 protein. Counted here are fewer than 350,000 distinct CDR3 sequences, roughly an eighth occurring once; the ten biggest clones make up less than 8%. Sequenced input: blood. The receptors were sampled from a woman between 35 and 50 years old with Graves' hyperthyroidism.

V is TRBV6-1 and J is TRBJ2-1; 10 positions agree with TRBD1. Germline lookup yields CDR1 MNHNS and CDR2 SASEGT. V lost 6 bases and J lost 7; bases outside the gene matches: 9. The CDR3 has 15 amino acids. The DNA of the CDR3 is TGTGCCAGCAGACCCGGACAGGGGGGGAGGAATGAGCAGTTCTTC. Protein: CASRPGQGGRNEQFF.

A remark on this clonotype: The CDR3 carries no conserved terminal phenylalanine or tryptophan, so it likely arises from a read error. The rearrangement joins TRBV5-1 to TRBJ2-7; D ambiguous. The CDR3 spans 13 residues. Germline V gives CDR1 SGHRS, CDR2 YFSETQ. Trimming stripped 4 bases from V and 3 bases from J, with 11 bases between. CDR3 in DNA: TGCGCCAGCAGCCCGGAAGGAATCTACGAGCAGTACCTC. Amino acids: CASSPEGIYEQYL.

This clonotype was seen only once. The rearrangement links TRBV10-2 to TRBJ2-1; D is tentatively TRBD1 or TRBD2 (6 bases each). Trimming stripped 11 bases from V and 8 bases from J, with 13 bases between. The CDR3 consists of 11 residues. Per germline, CDR1 WSHSY and CDR2 SAAADI. CDR3 nucleotide sequence: TGCGCCGTAACTAGGGGGGATGAGCAGTTCTTC. Its protein product is CAVTRGDEQFF.

This clonotype occurred many times. This chain joins TRBV9 and TRBJ2-5; 10 bases line up with TRBD1. Germline V gene sequence: CDR1 SGDLS, CDR2 YYNGEE. The CDR3 has 16 amino acids. V dropped 0 bases and J dropped 3; count of bases not matched to a gene: 5. CDR3 sequence (DNA): TGTGCCAGCAGCGTAGCTCTGACAGGGGGCGAAGAGACCCAGTACTTC. Translation: CASSVALTGGEETQYF.

This clonotype was observed a few times. The V and J genes are TRBV30 and TRBJ2-3, with 7 bases lining up with TRBD1. J gave up 6 bases and V 1 base, and 10 bases lay outside the gene matches. The germline gives CDR1 GTSNPN, CDR2 SVGIG (reference sequence). The CDR3 sequence is 15 residues long. The CDR3 spells CAWSAAGGPGDTQYF. CDR3 sequence (DNA): TGTGCCTGGAGTGCAGCAGGGGGACCAGGGGATACGCAGTATTTT.

The CDR3 DNA follows: TGCAGTGCTAGAGATCTTGGGCGGGGCACCGGGGAGCTGTTTTTT. As protein: CSARDLGRGTGELFF. This chain links TRBV20-1 with TRBJ2-2; perhaps TRBD2 as D (6 bases). CDR3 length equals 15 residues. In germline, CDR1 is DFQATT, CDR2 SNEGSKA (reference sequence). V was trimmed by 0 bases and J by 4 bases, leaving 12 bases between them.

This clonotype was counted ten times or more. This rearrangement joins TRBV5-6 to TRBJ2-2; 10 bases match TRBD2. The CDR3 consists of 14 residues. Germline CDR1 reads SGHDT; CDR2 reads YYEEEE. V lost 7 bases, J lost 5 bases, and 5 bases stayed unmatched. CDR3 sequence (DNA): TGTGCCAGCGGGCTAGCGGGAGTGACCGGGGAGCTGTTTTTT. Its translation is CASGLAGVTGELFF.

This clonotype was counted between two and nine times. The gene calls are TRBV14 and TRBJ2-1; TRBD2 is a possible D gene (6 bases). The CDR3 extends over 15 amino acids. Trimming took 4 bases from V and 10 from J, leaving 20 bases between them. CDR1 is SGHDN and CDR2 is FVKESK in the germline V gene. The CDR3 sequence: CASSRILLSGPEQFF. The CDR3 DNA is TGTGCCAGCAGCCGAATTTTGTTGAGCGGGCCGGAGCAGTTCTTC.

This clonotype has just a few counts. This chain joins TRBV6-5 and TRBJ2-7; perhaps TRBD1 as D (6 bases). Germline lookup yields CDR1 MNHEY and CDR2 SVGAGI. The ends were cut back, 4 bases at V and 2 bases at J, with 21 bases in the middle. This CDR3 contains 17 residues. As DNA, the CDR3 is TGTGCCAGCAGTTCCCAATTAACCGGGACACGAGCCTACGAGCAGTACTTC. Protein product: CASSSQLTGTRAYEQYF.

This clonotype came up many times. The V gene is TRBV28, the J gene TRBJ2-3, with D unresolved. The CDR3 contains 13 residues. The V gene lost 7 bases and the J gene lost 1 base, with 9 bases spanning the gap. Germline V CDR1 and CDR2: MDHEN, SYDVKM. The CDR3 DNA reads as TGTGCCAGCACGCGGTATGGCACAGATACGCAGTATTTT. Protein sequence: CASTRYGTDTQYF.

In this sample, this clonotype turned up many times. This rearrangement joins TRBV6-1 to TRBJ2-7; TRBD2 aligns across 11 bases. Germline-derived CDR1 and CDR2 are MNHNS and SASEGT. After removal of 7 bases from V and 6 bases from J, the junction contained 20 bases not matched to a gene. The CDR3 covers 18 residues. DNA of the CDR3: TGTGCCAGCAACCTCCGGGGAAGCACCGGGACTAGCGGATTCGAGCAGTACTTC. Translation: CASNLRGSTGTSGFEQYF.

This clonotype was detected ten times or more. The rearrangement uses TRBV5-8 and TRBJ1-2; D remains ambiguous. The CDR3 spans 14 residues. V gave up 4 bases and J gave up 5 bases, with 15 bases separating them. Germline values: CDR1 SGHTS, CDR2 YDEGEE. The CDR3 reads CASSPFTESYGYTF. The CDR3 DNA follows: TGTGCCAGCAGCCCCTTTACAGAATCTTATGGCTACACCTTC.

The V gene is TRBV9, the J gene TRBJ2-2; D gene uncertain. The CDR3 contains 13 residues. Between the trimmed V and J ends, which lost 6 bases and 6 bases, there was a span of 12 bases. Germline V CDR1 and CDR2: SGDLS, YYNGEE. The CDR3 DNA reads as TGTGCCAGCACCCTTTCGCAGGCCGGGGAGCTGTTTTTT. It yields the protein CASTLSQAGELFF.

This clonotype was seen at least ten times. The chain joins TRBV12-3 or TRBV12-4 to TRBJ2-3; 10 bases agree with TRBD2. V was pared by 8 bases and J by 1 base, with 6 bases of the junction left unmatched. There are 15 residues in the CDR3. In DNA, the CDR3 is TGTGCCAGCGTCCTAGCGGGAGTTGGCACAGATACGCAGTATTTT. Residues: CASVLAGVGTDTQYF.

This clonotype was seen many times. This chain links TRBV12-3 or TRBV12-4 with TRBJ1-1; 9 bases are a match to TRBD1. J gave up 4 bases and V 3 bases, and 6 bases lay outside the gene matches. The CDR3 is 15 amino acids. The CDR3 sequence: CASSFRTGAATEAFF. In DNA form, the CDR3 reads TGTGCCAGCAGTTTTCGGACAGGGGCGGCCACTGAAGCTTTCTTT.